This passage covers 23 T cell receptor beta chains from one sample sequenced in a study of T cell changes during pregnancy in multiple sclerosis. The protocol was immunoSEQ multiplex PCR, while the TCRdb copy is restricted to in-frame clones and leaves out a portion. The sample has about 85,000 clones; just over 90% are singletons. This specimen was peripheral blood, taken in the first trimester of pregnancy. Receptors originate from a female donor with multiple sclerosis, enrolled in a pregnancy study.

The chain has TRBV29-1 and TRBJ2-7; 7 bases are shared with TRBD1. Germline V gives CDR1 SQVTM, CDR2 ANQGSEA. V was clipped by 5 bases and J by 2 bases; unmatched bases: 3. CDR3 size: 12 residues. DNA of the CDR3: TGCAGCGTTCGGACAGGTACCTACGAGCAGTACTTC. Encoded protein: CSVRTGTYEQYF.

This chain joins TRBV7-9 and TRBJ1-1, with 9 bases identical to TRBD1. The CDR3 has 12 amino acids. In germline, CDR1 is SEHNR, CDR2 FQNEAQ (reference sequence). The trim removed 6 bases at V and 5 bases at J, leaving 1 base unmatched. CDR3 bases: TGTGCCAGCAGGACAGGGGGGACTGAAGCTTTCTTT. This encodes CASRTGGTEAFF. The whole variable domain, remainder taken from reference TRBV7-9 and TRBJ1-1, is DTGVSQNPRHKITKRGQNVTFRCDPISEHNRLYWYRQTLGQGPEFLTYFQNEAQLEKSRLLSDRFSAERPKGSFSTLEIQRTEQGDSAMYLCASRTGGTEAFFGQGTRLTVV.

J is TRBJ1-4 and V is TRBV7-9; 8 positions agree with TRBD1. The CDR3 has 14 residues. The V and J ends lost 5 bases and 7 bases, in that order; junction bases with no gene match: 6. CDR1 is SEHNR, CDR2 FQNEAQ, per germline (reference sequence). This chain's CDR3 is CASSPRQGSEKLFF. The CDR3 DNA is TGTGCCAGCAGCCCTCGACAGGGGAGTGAAAAACTGTTTTTT.

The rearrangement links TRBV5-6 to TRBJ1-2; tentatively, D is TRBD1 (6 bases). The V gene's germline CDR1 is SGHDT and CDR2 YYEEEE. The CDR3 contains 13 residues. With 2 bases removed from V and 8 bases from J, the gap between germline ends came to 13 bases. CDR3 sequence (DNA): TGTGCCAGCAGCTTTGGGGGCGCGGGCGGCTACACCTTC. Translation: CASSFGGAGGYTF.

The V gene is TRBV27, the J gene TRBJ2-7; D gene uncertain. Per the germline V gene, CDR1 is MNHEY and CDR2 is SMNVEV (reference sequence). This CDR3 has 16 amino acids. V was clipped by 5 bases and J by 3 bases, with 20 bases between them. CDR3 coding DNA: TGTGCCAGCAGTCCCGAGTTCGGGTTAGATTACTACGAGCAGTACTTC. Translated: CASSPEFGLDYYEQYF.

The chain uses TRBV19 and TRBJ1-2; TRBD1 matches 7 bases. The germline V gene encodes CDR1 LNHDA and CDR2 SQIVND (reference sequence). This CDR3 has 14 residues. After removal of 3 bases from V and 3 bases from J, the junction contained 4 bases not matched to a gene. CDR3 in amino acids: CASSMHGTDYGYTF. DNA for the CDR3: TGTGCCAGTAGTATGCATGGGACAGACTATGGCTACACCTTC.

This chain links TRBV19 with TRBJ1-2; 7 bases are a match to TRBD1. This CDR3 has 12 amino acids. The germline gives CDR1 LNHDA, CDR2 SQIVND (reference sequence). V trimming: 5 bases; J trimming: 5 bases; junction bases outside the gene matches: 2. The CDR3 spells CASSLQGYGYTF. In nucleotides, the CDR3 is TGTGCCAGTAGTCTACAGGGGTATGGCTACACCTTC.

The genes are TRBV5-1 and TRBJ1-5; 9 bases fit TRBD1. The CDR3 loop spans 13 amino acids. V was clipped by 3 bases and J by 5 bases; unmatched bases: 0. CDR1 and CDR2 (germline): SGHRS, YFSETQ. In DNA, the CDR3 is TGCGCCAGCAGCTGGGACAGGGATCAGCCCCAGCATTTT. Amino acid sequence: CASSWDRDQPQHF.

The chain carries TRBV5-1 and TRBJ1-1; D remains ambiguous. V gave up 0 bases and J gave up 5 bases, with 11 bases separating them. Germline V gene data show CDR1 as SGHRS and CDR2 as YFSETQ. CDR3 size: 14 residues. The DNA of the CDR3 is TGCGCCAGCAGCTTGGTCCTGAGAGCGACTGAAGCTTTCTTT. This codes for CASSLVLRATEAFF.

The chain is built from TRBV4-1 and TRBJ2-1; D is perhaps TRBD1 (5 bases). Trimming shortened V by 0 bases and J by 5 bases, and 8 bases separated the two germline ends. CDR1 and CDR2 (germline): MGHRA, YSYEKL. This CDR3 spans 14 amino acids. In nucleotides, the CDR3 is TGCGCCAGCAGCCAAGATCAAGGGGACAATGAGCAGTTCTTC. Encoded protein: CASSQDQGDNEQFF.

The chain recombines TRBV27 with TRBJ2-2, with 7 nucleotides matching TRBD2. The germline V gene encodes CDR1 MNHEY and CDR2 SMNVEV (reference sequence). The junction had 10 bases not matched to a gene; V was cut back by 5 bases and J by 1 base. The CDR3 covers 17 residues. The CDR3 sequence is CASSLYSLAQNTGELFF. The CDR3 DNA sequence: TGTGCCAGCAGTCTTTATTCACTAGCGCAGAACACCGGGGAGCTGTTTTTT.

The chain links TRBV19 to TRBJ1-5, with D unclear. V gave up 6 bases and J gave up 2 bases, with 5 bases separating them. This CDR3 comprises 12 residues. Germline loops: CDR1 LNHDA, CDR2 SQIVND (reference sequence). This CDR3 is CASSNGNQPQHF. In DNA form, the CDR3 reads TGTGCCAGTAGCAATGGCAATCAGCCCCAGCATTTT. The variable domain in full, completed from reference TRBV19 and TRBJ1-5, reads DGGITQSPKYLFRKEGQNVTLSCEQNLNHDAMYWYRQDPGQGLRLIYYSQIVNDFQKGDIAEGYSVSREKKESFPLTVTSAQKNPTAFYLCASSNGNQPQHFGDGTRLSIL.

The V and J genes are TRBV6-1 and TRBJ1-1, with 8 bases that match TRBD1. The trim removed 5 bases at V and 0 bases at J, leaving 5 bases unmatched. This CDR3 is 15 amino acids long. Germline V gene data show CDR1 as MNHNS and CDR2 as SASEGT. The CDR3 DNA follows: TGTGCCAGCAGTACTCAGGGGGCACTGAACACTGAAGCTTTCTTT. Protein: CASSTQGALNTEAFF.

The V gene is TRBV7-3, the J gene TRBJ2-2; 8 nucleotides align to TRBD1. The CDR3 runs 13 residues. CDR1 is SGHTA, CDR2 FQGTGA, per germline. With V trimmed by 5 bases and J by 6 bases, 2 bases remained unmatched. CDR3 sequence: CASSPGGSGELFF. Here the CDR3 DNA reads TGTGCCAGCAGCCCAGGGGGCTCCGGGGAGCTGTTTTTT. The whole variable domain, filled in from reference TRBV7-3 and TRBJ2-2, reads GAGVSQTPSNKVTEKGKYVELRCDPISGHTALYWYRQSLGQGPEFLIYFQGTGAADDSGLPNDRFFAVRPEGSVSTLKIQRTERGDSAVYLCASSPGGSGELFFGEGSRLTVL.

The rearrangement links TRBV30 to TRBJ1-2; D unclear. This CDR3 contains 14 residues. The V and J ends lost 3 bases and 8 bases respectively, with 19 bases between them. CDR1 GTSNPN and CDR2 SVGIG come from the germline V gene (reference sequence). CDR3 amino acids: CAWRDRGRTTGYTF. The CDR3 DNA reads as TGTGCCTGGAGGGATCGAGGTAGGACTACAGGCTACACCTTC.

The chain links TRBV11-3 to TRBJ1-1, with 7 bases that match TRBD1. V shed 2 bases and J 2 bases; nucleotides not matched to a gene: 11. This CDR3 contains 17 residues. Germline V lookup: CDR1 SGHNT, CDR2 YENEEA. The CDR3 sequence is CASSLPMGQPINTEAFF. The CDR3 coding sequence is TGTGCCAGCAGCTTACCAATGGGACAGCCTATAAACACTGAAGCTTTCTTT.

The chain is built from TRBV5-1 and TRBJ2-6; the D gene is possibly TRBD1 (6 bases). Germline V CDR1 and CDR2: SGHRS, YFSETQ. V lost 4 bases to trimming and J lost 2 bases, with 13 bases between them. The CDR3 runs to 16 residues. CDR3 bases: TGCGCCAGCAGCGCGAAGGGGGTCCCTGGGGCCAACGTCCTGACTTTC. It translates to CASSAKGVPGANVLTF.

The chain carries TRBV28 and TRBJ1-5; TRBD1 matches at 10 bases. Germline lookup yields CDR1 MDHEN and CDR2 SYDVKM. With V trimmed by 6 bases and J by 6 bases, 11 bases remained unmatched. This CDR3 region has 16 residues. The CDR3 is CASRGTGVSQSQPQHF. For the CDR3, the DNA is TGTGCCAGCAGGGGGACAGGGGTGAGTCAGAGTCAGCCCCAGCATTTT.

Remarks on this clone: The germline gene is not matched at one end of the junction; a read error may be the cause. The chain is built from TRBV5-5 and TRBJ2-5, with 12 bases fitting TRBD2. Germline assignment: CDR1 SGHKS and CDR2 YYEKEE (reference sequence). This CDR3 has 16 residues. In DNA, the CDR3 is TGTGCCAGCAGCATCGGACTAGCGGGATCCCAAGGGACCCAGTACTTC. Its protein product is CASSIGLAGSQGTQYF.

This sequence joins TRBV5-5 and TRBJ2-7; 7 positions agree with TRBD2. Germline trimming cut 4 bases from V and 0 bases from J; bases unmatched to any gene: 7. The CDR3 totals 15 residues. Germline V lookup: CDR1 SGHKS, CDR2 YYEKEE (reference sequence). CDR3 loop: CASSPSGTGSYEQYF. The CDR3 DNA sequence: TGTGCCAGCAGCCCCAGCGGGACCGGCTCCTACGAGCAGTACTTC.

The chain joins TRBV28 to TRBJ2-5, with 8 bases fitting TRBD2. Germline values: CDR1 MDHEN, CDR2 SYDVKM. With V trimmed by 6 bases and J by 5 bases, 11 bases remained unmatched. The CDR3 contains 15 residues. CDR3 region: CASRGGRRREETQYF. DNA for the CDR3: TGTGCCAGCAGGGGCGGGAGGCGGAGAGAGGAGACCCAGTACTTC.

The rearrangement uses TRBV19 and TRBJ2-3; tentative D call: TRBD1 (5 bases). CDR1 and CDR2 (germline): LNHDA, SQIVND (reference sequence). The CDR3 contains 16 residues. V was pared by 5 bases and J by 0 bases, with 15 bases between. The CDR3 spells CASSLTALPSTDTQYF. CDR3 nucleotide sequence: TGTGCCAGTAGTTTGACAGCGTTACCTAGCACAGATACGCAGTATTTT.

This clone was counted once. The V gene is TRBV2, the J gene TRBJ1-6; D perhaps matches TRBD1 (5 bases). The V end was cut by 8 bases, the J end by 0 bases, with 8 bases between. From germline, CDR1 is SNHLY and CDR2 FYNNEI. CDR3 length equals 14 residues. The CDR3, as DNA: TGTGCCAGCGGGGCCCGCTCCTATAATTCACCCCTCCACTTT. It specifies CASGARSYNSPLHF.